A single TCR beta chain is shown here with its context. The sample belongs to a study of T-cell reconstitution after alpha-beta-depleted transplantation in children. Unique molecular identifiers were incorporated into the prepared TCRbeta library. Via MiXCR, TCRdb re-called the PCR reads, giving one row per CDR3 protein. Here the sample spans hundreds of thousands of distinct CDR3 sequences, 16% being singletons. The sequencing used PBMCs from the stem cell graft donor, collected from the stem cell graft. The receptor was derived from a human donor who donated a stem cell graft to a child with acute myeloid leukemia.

The CDR3 is CASSSTSGGAGELFF. DNA for the CDR3: TGTGCCAGCAGCTCAACTAGCGGGGGAGCCGGGGAGCTGTTTTTT. The chain couples TRBV7-2 to TRBJ2-2; 11 bases are shared with TRBD2. Looked up from germline, CDR1 is SGHTA and CDR2 is FQGNSA. The junction had 4 bases not matched to a gene; V was cut back by 4 bases and J by 6 bases. The CDR3 totals 15 residues. The whole variable domain, filled in from reference TRBV7-2 and TRBJ2-2, reads GAGVSQSPSNKVTEKGKDVELRCDPISGHTALYWYRQSLGQGLEFLIYFQGNSAPDKSGLPSDRFSAERTGGSVSTLTIQRTQQEDSAVYLCASSSTSGGAGELFFGEGSRLTVL.